Many counts were recorded for the clone carrying this T cell receptor (beta chain). What it recognizes is unknown. This specimen comes from a study of CD8+CD57+ T cells in acquired aplastic anemia. Background on the study: Mean yield of DNA from sorted CD4+ and CD8+ cells was around 3 ug.

Genomic DNA acted as the template from which TCR beta VDJ combination and CDR3 sequence profiling were carried out. From the reads, TCRdb called clonotypes with MiXCR, one entry per CDR3 protein. The sample comprises 250,000 to 350,000 distinct CDR3 sequences, roughly 50% of which are singletons, and under 8.5% rests with the top ten. Germline V gene sequence: CDR1 SGHDT, CDR2 YYEEEE. The length of the CDR3 is 14 residues. V was clipped by 1 base and J by 8 bases, with 12 bases between them. Findings and caveats of the study: Simpson's diversity of CD8+ cells was not significantly different in patients compared with controls. Overlap between patients and controls comprised some 31 CD8+ CDR3 sequences.

The sequenced sample was sorted CD4+, CD8+, or CD8+CD57+ T cells (not recorded which) from PBMCs. The chain links TRBV5-6 to TRBJ1-4, with a possible D match to TRBD1 (6 bases). The clonotype originates from a human donor with severe aplastic anemia or a healthy control (not recorded which). This CDR3 reads CASSLKQGLEKLFF. CDR3 sequence (DNA): TGTGCCAGCAGCTTGAAACAGGGACTCGAAAAACTGTTTTTT.